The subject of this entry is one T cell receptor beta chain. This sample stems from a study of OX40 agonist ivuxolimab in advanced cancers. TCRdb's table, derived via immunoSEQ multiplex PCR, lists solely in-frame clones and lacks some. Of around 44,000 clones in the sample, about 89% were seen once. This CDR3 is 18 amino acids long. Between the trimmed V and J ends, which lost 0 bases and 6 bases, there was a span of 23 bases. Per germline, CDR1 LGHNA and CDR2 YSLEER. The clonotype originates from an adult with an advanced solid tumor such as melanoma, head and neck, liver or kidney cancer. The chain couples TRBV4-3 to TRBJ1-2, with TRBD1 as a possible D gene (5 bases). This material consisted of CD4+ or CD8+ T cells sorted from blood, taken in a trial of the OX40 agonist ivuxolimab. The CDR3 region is CASSQEAREGAYDHGYTF. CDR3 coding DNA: TGCGCCAGCAGCCAAGAGGCCAGGGAGGGAGCCTACGACCATGGCTACACCTTC.